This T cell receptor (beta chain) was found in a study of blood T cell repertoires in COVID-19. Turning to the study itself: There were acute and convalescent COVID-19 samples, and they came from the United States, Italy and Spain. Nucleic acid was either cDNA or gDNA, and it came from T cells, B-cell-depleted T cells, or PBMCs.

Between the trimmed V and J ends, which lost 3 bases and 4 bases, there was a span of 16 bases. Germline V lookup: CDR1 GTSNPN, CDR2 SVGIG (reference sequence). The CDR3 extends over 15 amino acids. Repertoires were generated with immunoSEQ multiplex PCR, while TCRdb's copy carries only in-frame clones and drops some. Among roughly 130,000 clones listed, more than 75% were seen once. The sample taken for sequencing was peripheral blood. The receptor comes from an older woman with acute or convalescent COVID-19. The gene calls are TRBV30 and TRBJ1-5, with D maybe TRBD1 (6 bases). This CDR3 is CAWSGVGARNQPQHF. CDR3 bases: TGTGCCTGGAGCGGGGTGGGGGCGCGTAATCAGCCCCAGCATTTT. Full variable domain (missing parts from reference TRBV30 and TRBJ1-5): SQTIHQWPATLVQPVGSPLSLECTVEGTSNPNLYWYRQAAGRGLQLLFYSVGIGQISSEVPQNLSASRPQDRQFILSSKKLLLSDSGFYLCAWSGVGARNQPQHFGDGTRLSIL.